This T cell receptor beta chain was obtained from a study of shared clonotypes between healthy human individuals. As regards this clone: One junction end does not reproduce the germline sequence, and a read error may be involved.

The germline CDR1 and CDR2 sequences are SGHAT and FQNNGV. The CDR3 has 13 amino acids. The study drew its donors from healthy HIV-negative adults without recent acute infections or vaccinations. Assay runs were performed at deep level. Data came from immunoSEQ multiplex PCR; TCRdb stores just in-frame clones and leaves some out. The repertoire consists of about 980,000 clones, with approximately 76% occurring once and the leading ten covering about 1.5%. This sequence joins TRBV11-2 and TRBJ2-4; D possibly corresponds to TRBD2 (5 bases). The sample taken for sequencing was memory CD4+ T cells sorted from blood. This sample's subset: CD45RA-negative fraction. The clonotype comes from a man between 18 and 35 years old in good health. CDR3 in DNA: TGTGCCAGCAGCCCTGAGGGCTTAACATTCAGTAACTTC. Translation: CASSPEGLTFSNF.